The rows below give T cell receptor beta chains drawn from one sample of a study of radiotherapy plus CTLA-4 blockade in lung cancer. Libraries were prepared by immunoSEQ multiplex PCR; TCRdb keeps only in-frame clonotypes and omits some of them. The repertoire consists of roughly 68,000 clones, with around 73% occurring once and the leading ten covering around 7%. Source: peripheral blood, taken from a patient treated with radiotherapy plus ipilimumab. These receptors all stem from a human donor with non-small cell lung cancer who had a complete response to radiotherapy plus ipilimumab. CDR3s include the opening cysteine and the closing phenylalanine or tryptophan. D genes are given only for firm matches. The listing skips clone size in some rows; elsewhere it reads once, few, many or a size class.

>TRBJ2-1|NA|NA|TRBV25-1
CASSTSYSYNEQFF
TGTGCCAGCAGCACTAGCTACTCCTACAATGAGCAGTTCTTC
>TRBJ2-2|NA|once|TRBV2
CASKRNTGELFF
TGTGCCAGCAAGAGGAACACCGGGGAGCTGTTTTTT
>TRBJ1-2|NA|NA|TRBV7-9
CASSLGAQTYGYTF
TGTGCCAGCAGCTTAGGCGCACAGACCTATGGCTACACCTTC
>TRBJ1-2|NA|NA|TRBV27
CASSLEGSKFGYTF
TGTGCCAGCAGTTTAGAAGGCTCGAAATTTGGCTACACCTTC
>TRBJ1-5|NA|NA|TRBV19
CASSIVKARQPQHF
TGTGCCAGTAGTATAGTTAAGGCGCGTCAGCCCCAGCATTTT
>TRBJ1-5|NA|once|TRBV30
CAWSIYMGNQPQHF
TGTGCCTGGAGTATTTACATGGGCAATCAGCCCCAGCATTTT
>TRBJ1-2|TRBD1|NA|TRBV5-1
CASSLGAGTANYGYTF
TGCGCCAGCAGCTTGGGGGCCGGGACAGCAAACTATGGCTACACCTTC
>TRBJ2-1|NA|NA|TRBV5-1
CASTADLDNEQFF
TGCGCCAGCACCGCGGACCTTGACAATGAGCAGTTCTTC
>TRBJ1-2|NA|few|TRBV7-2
CASSFRQIGGGYTF
TGTGCCAGCAGCTTCAGACAGATCGGGGGTGGCTACACCTTC
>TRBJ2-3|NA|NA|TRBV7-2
CASSPDLITDTQYF
TGTGCCAGCAGCCCTGACCTGATCACAGATACGCAGTATTTT
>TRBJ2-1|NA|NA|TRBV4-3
CASSQVVLIAGNRGEQFF
TGCGCCAGCAGCCAAGTGGTCCTTATTGCAGGCAATCGGGGAGAGCAGTTCTTC
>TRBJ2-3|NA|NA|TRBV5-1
CASKEQTSTDTQYF
TGCGCCAGCAAGGAACAGACTAGCACAGATACGCAGTATTTT
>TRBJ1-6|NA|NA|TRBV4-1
CAPLTGVHSPLHF
TGCGCCCCGCTGACGGGGGTTCATTCACCCCTCCACTTT
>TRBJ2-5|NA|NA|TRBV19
CASSIFREETQYF
TGTGCCAGTAGTATCTTCAGGGAAGAGACCCAGTACTTC
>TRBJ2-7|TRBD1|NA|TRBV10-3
CAISDLGQSSVGEQYF
TGTGCCATCAGTGATCTGGGACAGTCCTCTGTGGGCGAGCAGTACTTC
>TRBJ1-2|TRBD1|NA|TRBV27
CASRSRDSRTNYGYTF
TGTGCCAGCAGAAGCCGGGACAGTAGAACTAACTATGGCTACACCTTC
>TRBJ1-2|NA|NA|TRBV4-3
CASRERGGSANYGYTF
TGCGCCAGCAGGGAAAGGGGCGGCAGTGCGAACTATGGCTACACCTTC